This T cell receptor (beta chain) was documented in a study of blood T cell repertoires in COVID-19. Study details: The United States, Italy and Spain supplied acute and convalescent COVID-19 samples.

The V and J ends lost 0 bases and 6 bases respectively, with 8 bases between them. This CDR3 is 13 amino acids long. Germline values: CDR1 SGHRS, CDR2 YFSETQ. The protocol was immunoSEQ multiplex PCR, while the TCRdb copy is restricted to in-frame clones and leaves out a portion. The table shows approximately 200,000 clones, with around 90% occurring only once. The V and J genes are TRBV5-1 and TRBJ2-3; D is perhaps TRBD2 (6 bases). The sequence was collected from a man aged 18-30 years with acute COVID-19. The sequenced material came from PBMCs or T cells enriched from blood (not recorded which). As DNA, the CDR3 is TGCGCCAGCAGCTTGGTGACTAGGGATACGCAGTATTTT. This codes for CASSLVTRDTQYF.